Following are 18 T cell receptor beta chains from one sample sequenced in a study of naive and memory T cell subsets. The beta constant-region primer was an equimolar mix of two oligonucleotides covering TRBC1 and TRBC2. One entry per CDR3 protein results from TCRdb running MiXCR on the UMI-ligation and nested PCR reads. The sample shows roughly 140,000 distinct CDR3 sequences, 15% to 20% of them seen only once. Sequencing used naive CD4+ T cells from blood. The receptor set was obtained from a human donor in good health.

This clonotype was seen only a few times. The rearrangement joins TRBV5-4 to TRBJ1-6, with D maybe TRBD1 (6 bases). The germline V and J ends were trimmed by 1 base and 6 bases, with 17 bases remaining between them. The CDR3 is made up of 17 amino acids. Germline lookup yields CDR1 SGHNT and CDR2 YYREEE (reference sequence). The CDR3 spells CASSLLVADRSNSPLHF. The CDR3 DNA sequence: TGTGCCAGCAGCTTGCTGGTTGCAGACAGGAGTAATTCACCCCTCCACTTT.

The genes are TRBV6-1 and TRBJ2-1, with 11 positions matching TRBD2. In germline, CDR1 is MNHNS, CDR2 SASEGT. Germline trimming cut 6 bases from V and 4 bases from J; bases unmatched to any gene: 5. The CDR3 sequence is 15 residues long. The CDR3 is CASRPGLADYNEQFF. In DNA form, the CDR3 reads TGTGCCAGCAGACCGGGACTAGCGGATTACAATGAGCAGTTCTTC.

This chain joins TRBV19 and TRBJ2-1, with D tentatively TRBD2 (6 bases). This CDR3 has 15 amino acids. Trimming cost V 0 bases and J 4 bases, with 10 bases left between them. CDR1 is LNHDA and CDR2 is SQIVND in the germline V gene (reference sequence). This CDR3 is CASSIDPGLYNEQFF. The CDR3 nucleotides read TGTGCCAGTAGTATAGATCCGGGACTTTACAATGAGCAGTTCTTC.

This rearrangement joins TRBV5-1 to TRBJ1-1; TRBD1 matches 7 bases. V gave up 5 bases and J gave up 0 bases; unmatched junction bases: 16. Germline CDR1 reads SGHRS; CDR2 reads YFSETQ. This CDR3 has 18 amino acids. The CDR3 nucleotides are TGCGCCAGCAGGGACTCAGGACAGGCGGAGACTATGAACACTGAAGCTTTCTTT. Amino acid sequence: CASRDSGQAETMNTEAFF.

Details on this clonotype: The junction departs from the called germline gene at one end, perhaps through a read error. The CDR3 here is CAISRGLQETQYF. The CDR3 DNA reads TGTGCCATCAGCAGGGGACTCCAAGAGACCCAGTACTTC. The V call is TRBV7-9, the J call TRBJ2-5; either TRBD1 or TRBD2 may supply D (6 bases each). This CDR3 contains 13 residues. In germline, CDR1 is SEHNR, CDR2 FQNEAQ (reference sequence). Full variable domain (missing parts from reference TRBV7-9 and TRBJ2-5): DTGVSQNPRHKITKRGQNVTFRCDPISEHNRLYWYRQTLGQGPEFLTYFQNEAQLEKSRLLSDRFSAERPKGSFSTLEIQRTEQGDSAMYLCAISRGLQETQYFGPGTRLLVL.

The chain is built from TRBV18 and TRBJ2-2; no clear D. Germline assignment: CDR1 KGHSH and CDR2 LQKENI. CDR3 length: 17 residues. The V gene lost 2 bases and the J gene lost 2 bases, with 15 bases spanning the gap. CDR3 bases: TGTGCCAGCTCACCAGGGCGGACCCAGACTAACACCGGGGAGCTGTTTTTT. It yields the protein CASSPGRTQTNTGELFF.

This clonotype showed up just a few times. The chain uses TRBV19 and TRBJ2-1; 10 nucleotides agree with TRBD1. The germline V gene has CDR1 LNHDA and CDR2 SQIVND (reference sequence). The J segment lost 6 bases and the V segment lost 8 bases, leaving 7 bases of the junction unmatched. The CDR3 has 14 amino acids. The CDR3 nucleotides are TGTGCCAGTGTTCGGACAGGGGGTCGCAATGAGCAGTTCTTC. Protein: CASVRTGGRNEQFF.

The chain joins TRBV7-2 to TRBJ2-1; either TRBD1 or TRBD2 may fit D (5 bases each). With 1 base removed from V and 7 bases from J, the gap between germline ends came to 14 bases. The CDR3 consists of 15 residues. Germline values: CDR1 SGHTA, CDR2 FQGNSA. This chain's CDR3 is CASSLVGTLDNEQFF. CDR3 sequence (DNA): TGTGCCAGCAGCTTAGTCGGGACCCTCGATAATGAGCAGTTCTTC. Full variable domain (remainder filled in from reference TRBV7-2 and TRBJ2-1): GAGVSQSPSNKVTEKGKDVELRCDPISGHTALYWYRQSLGQGLEFLIYFQGNSAPDKSGLPSDRFSAERTGGSVSTLTIQRTQQEDSAVYLCASSLVGTLDNEQFFGPGTRLTVL.

The rearrangement links TRBV20-1 to TRBJ1-5; D perhaps matches TRBD1 (5 bases). Germline V gene lookup returns CDR1 DFQATT and CDR2 SNEGSKA (reference sequence). This CDR3 spans 16 amino acids. V was shortened by 1 base and J by 6 bases, with 19 bases between the two germline ends. In DNA, the CDR3 is TGCAGTGCTAGAGTGCCCCTCCGGGGCGGCGGTCAGCCCCAGCATTTT. It yields the protein CSARVPLRGGGQPQHF.

This clonotype was found a few times. The chain links TRBV27 to TRBJ1-5; D perhaps matches TRBD1 (5 bases). CDR1 is MNHEY, CDR2 SMNVEV, per germline (reference sequence). Trimming removed 0 bases from V and 4 bases from J, with 7 bases in between. This CDR3 has 14 amino acids. CDR3 in amino acids: CASSLSAGNQPQHF. CDR3 bases: TGTGCCAGCAGTTTATCTGCAGGGAATCAGCCCCAGCATTTT.

This clonotype occurred a few times. The CDR3: CASSLGQGKLAGELFF. DNA for the CDR3: TGCGCCAGCAGCCTCGGACAGGGGAAGTTGGCCGGGGAGCTGTTTTTT. J is TRBJ2-2 and V is TRBV5-1; 9 bases match TRBD1. The CDR3 totals 16 residues. In germline, CDR1 is SGHRS, CDR2 YFSETQ. J was trimmed by 6 bases and V by 4 bases; bases with no gene match: 10.

The V gene is TRBV20-1, the J gene TRBJ2-1; D gene ambiguous. The CDR3 is made up of 13 amino acids. The V end was cut by 2 bases, the J end by 6 bases, with 11 bases between. CDR1 is DFQATT, CDR2 SNEGSKA, per germline (reference sequence). This CDR3 reads CSARTPHTNEQFF. CDR3 nucleotides: TGCAGTGCTAGAACACCACATACCAATGAGCAGTTCTTC.

The chain is built from TRBV7-2 and TRBJ2-1, with TRBD2 identical over 8 bases. J was trimmed by 6 bases and V by 8 bases; bases with no gene match: 12. The CDR3 sequence is 15 residues long. Germline loops: CDR1 SGHTA, CDR2 FQGNSA. The CDR3 is CASGPVGLAVNEQFF. The CDR3 nucleotides read TGTGCCAGCGGACCCGTAGGACTAGCAGTCAATGAGCAGTTCTTC.

This clonotype was recorded a few times. The chain carries TRBV10-3 and TRBJ2-7; 10 nucleotides match TRBD1. Trimming removed 4 bases from V and 5 bases from J; junction bases left unmatched: 17. This CDR3 has 18 residues. The germline gives CDR1 ENHRY, CDR2 SYGVKD. CDR3 sequence reads: CAISASAPGQGVMNEQYF. The CDR3 nucleotides read TGTGCCATCAGTGCCTCGGCCCCCGGACAGGGGGTAATGAACGAGCAGTACTTC.

The rearrangement uses TRBV11-2 and TRBJ1-1; D perhaps matches TRBD1 (5 bases). The V end lost 0 bases, the J end lost 7 bases, and 9 bases lay between the germline ends. Germline CDR1 is SGHAT and CDR2 is FQNNGV. This CDR3 has 13 residues. DNA of the CDR3: TGTGCCAGCAGCTTAGATCAGGGAATTGAAGCTTTCTTT. This encodes CASSLDQGIEAFF. The variable domain in full, completed from reference TRBV11-2 and TRBJ1-1, reads EAGVAQSPRYKIIEKRQSVAFWCNPISGHATLYWYQQILGQGPKLLIQFQNNGVVDDSQLPKDRFSAERLKGVDSTLKIQPAKLEDSAVYLCASSLDQGIEAFFGQGTRLTVV.

This clonotype has a handful of counts. The chain couples TRBV21-1 to TRBJ2-7; the table's D call of TRBD1 was not tested on the DNA. TRBV21-1 is an annotated pseudogene. This CDR3 is 14 amino acids long. The chain's CDR3 is CASTSGTGIYEQYF. In nucleotides, the CDR3 is TGTGCCAGCACCTCCGGGACAGGGATCTACGAGCAGTACTTC.

This clonotype was found a few times. The chain joins TRBV20-1 to TRBJ2-3; 7 bases are shared with TRBD1. V dropped 6 bases and J dropped 7; count of bases not matched to a gene: 19. This CDR3 has 16 amino acids. The germline gives CDR1 DFQATT, CDR2 SNEGSKA (reference sequence). Here the CDR3 reads CSALGERDSLTYTQYF. For the CDR3, the DNA is TGCAGTGCCCTGGGCGAACGGGACAGTCTTACGTATACGCAGTATTTT.

This clonotype was observed at least ten times. The chain uses TRBV7-9 and TRBJ2-7; weak D call: TRBD1 (7 bases). There are 16 residues in the CDR3. The germline V and J ends were trimmed by 5 bases and 0 bases, with 17 bases remaining between them. The germline V gene encodes CDR1 SEHNR and CDR2 FQNEAQ (reference sequence). CDR3 protein: CASSRWRGPGSYEQYF. The CDR3 DNA reads TGTGCCAGCAGCCGATGGAGGGGGCCGGGCTCCTACGAGCAGTACTTC.